These T cell receptor beta chains were read from a single sample in a study of graft-versus-host responses after intestinal transplantation. Method: immunoSEQ multiplex PCR; TCRdb's copy keeps in-frame clones and lacks some. The sample has about 90,000 clones, 94% seen once. These receptors are not linked to any known antigen. Sequencing was performed on unstimulated CD4+ T cells sorted from spleen or lymph node cells, taken before transplant. All receptors derive from a human donor who was the organ donor for an intestinal transplant. CDR3s include the opening cysteine and the closing phenylalanine or tryptophan. Each record gives: V gene, D gene, J gene, clone size, CDR3 protein, CDR3 DNA. D genes are given only for firm matches. Only some rows state a clone size, as once, few, many or a class for expanded clones.

>TRBV2|NA|TRBJ1-5|NA
CASSDGQNQPQHF
TGTGCCAGCAGTGACGGCCAGAATCAGCCCCAGCATTTT
>TRBV11-2|NA|TRBJ2-7|NA
CASSRMERNEQYF
TGTGCCAGCAGCCGTATGGAGAGGAACGAGCAGTACTTC
>TRBV27|NA|TRBJ1-1|NA
CATYSIRFGGFGEAFF
TGTGCCACCTACTCCATTAGATTTGGGGGTTTCGGTGAAGCTTTCTTT
>TRBV2|TRBD1|TRBJ2-2|NA
CASSPQGYGELFF
TGTGCCAGCAGCCCACAGGGGTACGGGGAGCTGTTTTTT
>TRBV7-2|TRBD2|TRBJ2-7|NA
CASSLTSGGPYEQYF
TGTGCCAGCAGCTTGACTAGCGGGGGTCCCTACGAGCAGTACTTC
>TRBV19|NA|TRBJ2-7|NA
CASSTSATYEQYF
NA
>TRBV19|NA|TRBJ2-4|NA
CASSIARGAKNIQYF
TGTGCCAGTAGTATAGCGAGGGGAGCCAAAAACATTCAGTACTTC
>TRBV19|NA|TRBJ2-3|NA
CASSTGVHTDTQYF
TGTGCCAGTAGTACAGGGGTGCACACAGATACGCAGTATTTT
>TRBV10-3|NA|TRBJ1-6|NA
CAISESWQVNSPLHF
TGTGCCATCAGTGAGTCATGGCAGGTTAATTCACCCCTCCACTTT
>TRBV28|NA|TRBJ1-2|once
CASSLDIYGYTF
TGTGCCAGCAGTTTGGACATCTATGGCTACACCTTC
>TRBV28|NA|TRBJ2-7|NA
CASSPRSYEQYF
TGTGCCAGCAGTCCCCGTTCCTACGAGCAGTACTTC
>TRBV28|TRBD2|TRBJ2-5|NA
CASRGTGTSVYPVSQQYF
TGTGCCAGCAGGGGAACCGGGACTAGCGTTTACCCCGTGTCCCAGCAGTACTTC
>TRBV28|NA|TRBJ1-1|NA
CASRHADPKMAEAFF
TGTGCCAGCAGGCACGCGGATCCGAAGATGGCTGAAGCTTTCTTT
>TRBV29-1|TRBD1|TRBJ1-1|NA
CSVNRGDTEAFF
TGCAGCGTCAACAGGGGAGACACTGAAGCTTTCTTT
>TRBV5-1|NA|TRBJ2-1|NA
CASSLAVGGHNEQFF
TGCGCCAGCAGCTTGGCCGTCGGGGGCCACAATGAGCAGTTCTTC
>TRBV28|NA|TRBJ2-5|NA
CASNYPGGETQYF
TGTGCCAGTAACTACCCAGGGGGGGAGACCCAGTACTTC
>TRBV12-5|NA|TRBJ2-4|NA
CASAPGEGKNIQYF
TGTGCTAGTGCCCCGGGGGAAGGCAAAAACATTCAGTACTTC
>TRBV28|NA|TRBJ1-2|NA
CASSLVFAGGYTF
TGTGCCAGCAGTTTAGTGTTTGCGGGAGGCTACACCTTC
>TRBV11-1|NA|TRBJ1-1|NA
CASSLIREGPEAFF
TGTGCCAGCAGCTTAATCCGGGAGGGACCTGAAGCTTTCTTT
>TRBV18|NA|TRBJ1-1|once
CASSPSTEAFF
TGTGCCAGCTCACCATCCACTGAAGCTTTCTTT
>TRBV20-1|NA|TRBJ2-5|NA
CSSEKGTQYF
TGCAGCTCAGAGAAGGGGACCCAGTACTTC
>TRBV5-1|NA|TRBJ1-4|NA
CASSTAGALGEKLFF
TGCGCCAGCAGCACCGCAGGGGCCCTGGGGGAAAAACTGTTTTTT
>TRBV10-3|TRBD2|TRBJ2-3|NA
CAISGSSGGFTDTQYF
TGTGCCATCAGTGGATCTAGCGGGGGTTTCACAGATACGCAGTATTTT
>TRBV28|TRBD2|TRBJ2-3|NA
CASRLAGGTDTQYF
TGTGCCAGCAGACTAGCGGGGGGCACAGATACGCAGTATTTT
>TRBV6-5|NA|TRBJ1-1|NA
CASILNTEAFF
TGTGCCAGCATCTTAAACACTGAAGCTTTCTTT
>TRBV7-9|NA|TRBJ2-6|NA
CASSSQAVSGANVLTF
TGTGCCAGCAGCTCACAGGCAGTCTCTGGGGCCAACGTCCTGACTTTC
>TRBV4-2|TRBD2|TRBJ2-3|NA
CASSQFTSADLIPTQYF
TGTGCCAGCAGCCAATTCACTAGCGCGGATTTAATCCCTACGCAGTATTTT